This T cell receptor beta chain was recorded in a study of blood T cell repertoires in COVID-19. Overall study context: Acute-phase and convalescent COVID-19 samples originated in the United States, Italy and Spain. T cells, B-cell-depleted T cells, or PBMCs supplied cDNA or gDNA.

The CDR3 has 14 amino acids. Germline CDR1 reads ENHRY; CDR2 reads SYGVKD. The ends were cut back, 8 bases at V and 3 bases at J, with 17 bases in the middle. Original data processing: Amplification of reference gene primers provided the estimated nucleated cell counts. TCRdb's table, derived via immunoSEQ multiplex PCR, lists solely in-frame clones and lacks some. The V and J calls and clone size come from that table; D and trimming were worked out from the DNA. The sample lists roughly 240,000 clones; around 88% were seen once. This chain uses TRBV10-3 with TRBJ2-7; no reliable D call. The receptor comes from a woman aged 25 to 39 who had recovered from COVID-19. The source material was peripheral blood. CDR3 DNA: TGTGCCATCTCTAAGTTACCCGGTAACTACGAGCAGTACTTC. Protein product: CAISKLPGNYEQYF.